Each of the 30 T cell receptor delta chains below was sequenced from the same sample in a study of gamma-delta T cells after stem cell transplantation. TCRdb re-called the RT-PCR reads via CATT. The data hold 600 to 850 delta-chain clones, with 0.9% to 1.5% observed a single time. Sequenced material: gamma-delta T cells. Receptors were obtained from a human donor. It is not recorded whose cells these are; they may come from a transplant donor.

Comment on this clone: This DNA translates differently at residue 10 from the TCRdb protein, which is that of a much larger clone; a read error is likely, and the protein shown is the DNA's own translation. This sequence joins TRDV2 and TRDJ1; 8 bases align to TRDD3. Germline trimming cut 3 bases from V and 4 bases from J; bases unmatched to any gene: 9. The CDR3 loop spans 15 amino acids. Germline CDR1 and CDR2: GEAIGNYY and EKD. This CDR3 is CACDPVGGSVDKLIF. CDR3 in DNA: TGTGCCTGTGACCCCGTTGGGGGATCGGTCGATAAACTCATCTTT.

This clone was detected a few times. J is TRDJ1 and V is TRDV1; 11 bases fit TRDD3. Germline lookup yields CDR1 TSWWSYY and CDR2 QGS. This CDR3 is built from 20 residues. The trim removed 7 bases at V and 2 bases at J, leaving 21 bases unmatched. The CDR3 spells CALEHIGPGSGGYGTDKLIF. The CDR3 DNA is TGTGCTCTTGAACATATAGGCCCAGGGAGTGGGGGATACGGAACCGATAAACTCATCTTT.

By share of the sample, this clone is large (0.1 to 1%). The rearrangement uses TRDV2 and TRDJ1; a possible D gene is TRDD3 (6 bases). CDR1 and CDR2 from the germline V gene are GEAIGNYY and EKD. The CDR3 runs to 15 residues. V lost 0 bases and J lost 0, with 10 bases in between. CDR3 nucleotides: TGTGCCTGTGACACCCTGGGGACCCACACCGATAAACTCATCTTT. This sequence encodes CACDTLGTHTDKLIF.

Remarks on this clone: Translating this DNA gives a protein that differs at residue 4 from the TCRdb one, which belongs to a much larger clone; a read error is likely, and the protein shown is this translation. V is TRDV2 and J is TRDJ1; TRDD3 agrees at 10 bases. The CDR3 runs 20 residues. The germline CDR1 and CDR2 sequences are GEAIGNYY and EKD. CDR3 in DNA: TGTGCCTGTGCCACCCTCACTGATACGAGGACTGGGGGATACACCGATAAACTCATCTTT. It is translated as CACATLTDTRTGGYTDKLIF.

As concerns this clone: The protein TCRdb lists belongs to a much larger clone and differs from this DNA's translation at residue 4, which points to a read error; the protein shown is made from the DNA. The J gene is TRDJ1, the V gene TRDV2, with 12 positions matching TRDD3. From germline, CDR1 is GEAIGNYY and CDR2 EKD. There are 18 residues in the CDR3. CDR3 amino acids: CACNTVSGGYGDTDKLIF. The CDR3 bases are TGTGCCTGTAACACCGTATCTGGGGGATACGGGGACACCGATAAACTCATCTTT.

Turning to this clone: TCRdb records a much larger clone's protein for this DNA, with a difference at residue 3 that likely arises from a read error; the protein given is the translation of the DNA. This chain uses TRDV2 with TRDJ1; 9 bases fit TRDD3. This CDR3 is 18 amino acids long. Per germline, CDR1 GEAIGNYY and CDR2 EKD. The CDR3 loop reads CARDTVAGGSVDTDKLIF. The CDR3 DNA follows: TGTGCCCGTGACACGGTGGCTGGGGGATCAGTGGACACCGATAAACTCATCTTT.

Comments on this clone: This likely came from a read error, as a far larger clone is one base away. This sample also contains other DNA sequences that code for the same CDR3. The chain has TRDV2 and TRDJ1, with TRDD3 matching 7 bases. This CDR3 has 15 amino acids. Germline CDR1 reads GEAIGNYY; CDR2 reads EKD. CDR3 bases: TGTGCCTGTGACAAATTGGGGGAATACACCGATAAGCTCATCTTT. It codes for CACDKLGEYTDKLIF.

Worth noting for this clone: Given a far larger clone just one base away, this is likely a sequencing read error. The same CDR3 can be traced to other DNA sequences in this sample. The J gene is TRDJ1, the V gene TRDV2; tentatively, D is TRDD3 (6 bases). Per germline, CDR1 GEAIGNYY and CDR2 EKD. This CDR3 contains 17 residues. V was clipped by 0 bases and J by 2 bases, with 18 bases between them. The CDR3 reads CACDTVSSGGATDKLIF. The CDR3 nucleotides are TGTGCCTGTGACACCGTTAGCTCCGGGGGAGCAACCGATAAACTCATCTTT.

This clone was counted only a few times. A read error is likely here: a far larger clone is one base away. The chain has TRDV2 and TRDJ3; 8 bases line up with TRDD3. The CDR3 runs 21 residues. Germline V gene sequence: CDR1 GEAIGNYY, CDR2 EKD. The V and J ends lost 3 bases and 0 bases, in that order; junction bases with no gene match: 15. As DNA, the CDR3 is TGTGCCTGTGACCCCGCGGAGGCTGAGGGATACGGCTCCTGGGACACCCGACAGATGTTTTTC. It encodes CACDPAEAEGYGSWDTRQMFF.

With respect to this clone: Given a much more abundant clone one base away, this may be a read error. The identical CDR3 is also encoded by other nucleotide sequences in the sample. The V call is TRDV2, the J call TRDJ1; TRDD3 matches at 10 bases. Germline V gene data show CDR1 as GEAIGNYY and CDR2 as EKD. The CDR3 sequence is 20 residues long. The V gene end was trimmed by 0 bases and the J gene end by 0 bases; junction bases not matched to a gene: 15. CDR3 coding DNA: TGTGCCTGTGACACCCTCACCGATACGAGGACTGGGGGATACACCGATAAACTCATCTTT. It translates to CACDTLTDTRTGGYTDKLIF.

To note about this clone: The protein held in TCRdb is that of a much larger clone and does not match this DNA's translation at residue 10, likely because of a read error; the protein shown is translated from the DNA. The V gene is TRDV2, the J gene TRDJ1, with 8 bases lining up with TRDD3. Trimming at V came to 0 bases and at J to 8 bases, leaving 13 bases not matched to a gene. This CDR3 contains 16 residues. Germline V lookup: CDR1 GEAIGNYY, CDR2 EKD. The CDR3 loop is CACDTVVGDAPKKLIF. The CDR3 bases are TGTGCCTGTGACACCGTGGTGGGGGATGCGCCAAAGAAACTCATCTTT.

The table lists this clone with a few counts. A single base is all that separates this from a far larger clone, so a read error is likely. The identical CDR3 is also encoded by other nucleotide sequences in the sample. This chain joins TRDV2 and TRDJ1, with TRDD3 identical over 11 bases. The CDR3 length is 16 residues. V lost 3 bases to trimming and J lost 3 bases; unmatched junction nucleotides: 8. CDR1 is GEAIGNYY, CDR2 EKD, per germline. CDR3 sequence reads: CACDALLGDTADKLIF. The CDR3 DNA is TGTGCCTGTGACGCCTTGCTGGGGGATACTGCCGATAAACTCATCTTT.

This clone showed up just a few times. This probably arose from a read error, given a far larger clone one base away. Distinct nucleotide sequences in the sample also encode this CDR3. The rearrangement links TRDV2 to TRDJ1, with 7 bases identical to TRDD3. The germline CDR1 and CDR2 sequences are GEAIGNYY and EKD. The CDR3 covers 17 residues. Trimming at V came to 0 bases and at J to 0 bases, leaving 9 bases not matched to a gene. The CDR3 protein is CACDTVWGSQHTDKLIF. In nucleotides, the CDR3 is TGTGCCTGTGACACCGTCTGGGGGTCACAACACACCGATAAACTCATCTTT.

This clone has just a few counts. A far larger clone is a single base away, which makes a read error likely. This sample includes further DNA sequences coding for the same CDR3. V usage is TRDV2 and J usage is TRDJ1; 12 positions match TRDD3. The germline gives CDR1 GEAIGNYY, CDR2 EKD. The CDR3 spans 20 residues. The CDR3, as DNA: TGTGCCTGTGACACCCTCACTGATACGAGGACTGGGGGATACACCGATAAACTCATCTTC. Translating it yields CACDTLTDTRTGGYTDKLIF.

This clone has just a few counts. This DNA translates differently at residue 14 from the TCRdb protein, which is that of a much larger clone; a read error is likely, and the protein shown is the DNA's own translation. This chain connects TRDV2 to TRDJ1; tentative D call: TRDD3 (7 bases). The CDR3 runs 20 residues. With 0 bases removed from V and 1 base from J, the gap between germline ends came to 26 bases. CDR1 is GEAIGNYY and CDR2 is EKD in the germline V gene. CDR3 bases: TGTGCCTGTGACACCGTTTCTTTCCTAAAGGCTGGGGGGTTCACCGATAAACTCATCTTT. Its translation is CACDTVSFLKAGGFTDKLIF.

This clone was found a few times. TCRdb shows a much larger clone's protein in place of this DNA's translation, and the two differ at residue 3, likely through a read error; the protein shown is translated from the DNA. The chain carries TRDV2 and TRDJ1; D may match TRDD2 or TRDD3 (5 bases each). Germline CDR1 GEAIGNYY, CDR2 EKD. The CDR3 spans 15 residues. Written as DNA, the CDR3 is TGTGCCTATGACCTACTACCCGGGGGTAACGATAAACTCATCTTT. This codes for CAYDLLPGGNDKLIF.

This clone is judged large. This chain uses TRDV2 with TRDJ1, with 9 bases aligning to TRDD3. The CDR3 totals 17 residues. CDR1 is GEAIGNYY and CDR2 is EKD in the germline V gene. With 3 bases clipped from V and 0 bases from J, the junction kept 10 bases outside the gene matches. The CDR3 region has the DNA TGTGCCTGTGACCCCATTAGTACTGGGGGAAACACCGATAAACTCATCTTT. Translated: CACDPISTGGNTDKLIF.

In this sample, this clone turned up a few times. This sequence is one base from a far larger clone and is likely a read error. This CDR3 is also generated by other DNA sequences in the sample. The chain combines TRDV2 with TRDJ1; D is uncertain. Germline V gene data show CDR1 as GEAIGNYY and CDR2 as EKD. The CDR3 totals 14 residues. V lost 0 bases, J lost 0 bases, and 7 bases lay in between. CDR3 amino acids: CACDTVGNTDKLIF. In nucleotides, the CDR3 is TGTGCCTGTGACACCGTAGGGAACACCGATAAACTCATCTTT.

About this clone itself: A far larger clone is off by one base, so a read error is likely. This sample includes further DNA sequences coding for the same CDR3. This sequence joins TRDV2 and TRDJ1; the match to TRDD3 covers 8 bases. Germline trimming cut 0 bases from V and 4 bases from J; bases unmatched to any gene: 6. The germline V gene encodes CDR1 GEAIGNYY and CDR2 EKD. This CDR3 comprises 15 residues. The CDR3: CACDTVGDTLDKLIF. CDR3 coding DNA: TGTGCCTGTGACACCGTAGGGGATACACTCGATAAACTCATCTTT.

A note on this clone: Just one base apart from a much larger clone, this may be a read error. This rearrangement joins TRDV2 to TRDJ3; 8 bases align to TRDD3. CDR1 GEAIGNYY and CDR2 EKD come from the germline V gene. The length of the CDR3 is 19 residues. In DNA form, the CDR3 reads TGTGCCCGTGACAGTACTGGGGGCCCCAGCTCCTGGGACACCCGACAGATGTTTTTC. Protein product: CARDSTGGPSSWDTRQMFF.

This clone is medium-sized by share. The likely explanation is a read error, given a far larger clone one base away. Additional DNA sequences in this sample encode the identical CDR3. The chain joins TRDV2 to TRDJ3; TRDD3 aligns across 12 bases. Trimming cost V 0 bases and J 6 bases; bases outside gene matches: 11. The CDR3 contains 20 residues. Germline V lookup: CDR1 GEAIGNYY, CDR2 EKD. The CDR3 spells CACDTADLGDTHKDTRQMFF. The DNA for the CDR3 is TGTGCCTGTGACACCGCAGACCTGGGGGATACGCATAAGGACACCCGACAGATGTTTTTC.

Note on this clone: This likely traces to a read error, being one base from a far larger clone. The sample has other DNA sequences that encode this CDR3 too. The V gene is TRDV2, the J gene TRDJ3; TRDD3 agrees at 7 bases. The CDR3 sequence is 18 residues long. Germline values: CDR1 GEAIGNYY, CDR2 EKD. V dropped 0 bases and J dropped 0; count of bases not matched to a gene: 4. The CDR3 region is CACDTGWGNSWDTRQMFF. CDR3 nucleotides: TGTGCCTGTGACACCGGATGGGGGAACTCCTGGGACACCCGACAGATGTTTTTC.

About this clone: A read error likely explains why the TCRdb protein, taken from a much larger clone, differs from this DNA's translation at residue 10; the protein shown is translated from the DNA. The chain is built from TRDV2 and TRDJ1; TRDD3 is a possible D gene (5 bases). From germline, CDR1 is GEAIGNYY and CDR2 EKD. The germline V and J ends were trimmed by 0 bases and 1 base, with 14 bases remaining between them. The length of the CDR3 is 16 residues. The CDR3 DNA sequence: TGTGCCTGTGACACCGGTTTCGGGGGGTCCACCGATAAACTCATCTTT. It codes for CACDTGFGGSTDKLIF.

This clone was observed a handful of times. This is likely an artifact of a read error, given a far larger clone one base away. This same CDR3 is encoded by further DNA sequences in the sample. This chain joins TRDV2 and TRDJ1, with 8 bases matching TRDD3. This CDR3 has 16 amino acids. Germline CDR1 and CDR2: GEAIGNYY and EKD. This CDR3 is CACDLLGAQYTDKLIF. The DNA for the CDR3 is TGTGCTTGTGATTTACTGGGGGCTCAGTACACCGATAAACTCATCTTT.

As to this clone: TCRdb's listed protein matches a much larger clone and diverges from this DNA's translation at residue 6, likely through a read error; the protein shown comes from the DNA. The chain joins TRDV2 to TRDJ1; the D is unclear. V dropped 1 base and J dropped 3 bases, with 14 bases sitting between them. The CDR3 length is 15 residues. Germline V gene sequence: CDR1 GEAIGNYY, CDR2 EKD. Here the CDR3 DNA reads TGTGCCTGTGACACAGCCGGAGGCCACCCCGATAAACTCATCTTT. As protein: CACDTAGGHPDKLIF.

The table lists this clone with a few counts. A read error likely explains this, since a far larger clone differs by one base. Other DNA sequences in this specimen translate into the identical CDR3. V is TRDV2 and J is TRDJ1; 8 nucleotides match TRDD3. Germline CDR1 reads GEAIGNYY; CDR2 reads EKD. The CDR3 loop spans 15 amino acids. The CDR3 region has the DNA TGTGCCTGTGACCCCGTTGGGGGATCGGCCGACAAACTCATCTTT. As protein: CACDPVGGSADKLIF.

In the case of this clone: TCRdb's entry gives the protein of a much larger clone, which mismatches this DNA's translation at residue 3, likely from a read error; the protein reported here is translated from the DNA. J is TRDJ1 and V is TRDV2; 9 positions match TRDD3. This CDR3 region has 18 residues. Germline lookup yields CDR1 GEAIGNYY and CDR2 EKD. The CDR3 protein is CARDTVGPGIRVPDKLIF. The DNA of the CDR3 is TGTGCCCGTGACACCGTAGGCCCGGGGATACGCGTCCCCGATAAACTCATCTTT.

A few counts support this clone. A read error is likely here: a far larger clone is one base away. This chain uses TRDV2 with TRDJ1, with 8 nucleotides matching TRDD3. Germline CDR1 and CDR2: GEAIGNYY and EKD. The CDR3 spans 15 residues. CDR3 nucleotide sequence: TGTGCCTATGACCCCGTTGGGGGATCGGCCGATAAACTCATCTTT. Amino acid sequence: CAYDPVGGSADKLIF.

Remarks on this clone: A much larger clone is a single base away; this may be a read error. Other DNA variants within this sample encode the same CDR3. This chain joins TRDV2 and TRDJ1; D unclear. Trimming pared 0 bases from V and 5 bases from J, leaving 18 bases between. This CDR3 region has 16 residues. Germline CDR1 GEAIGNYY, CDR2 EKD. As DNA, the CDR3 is TGTGCCTGTGACACCGTGTCCGGAGCCCGCAGAGATAAACTCATCTTT. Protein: CACDTVSGARRDKLIF.

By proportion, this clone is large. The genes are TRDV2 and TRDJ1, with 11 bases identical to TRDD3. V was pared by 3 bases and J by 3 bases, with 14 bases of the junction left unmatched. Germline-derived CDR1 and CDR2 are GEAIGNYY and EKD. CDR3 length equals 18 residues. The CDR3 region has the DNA TGTGCCTGTGACGCGATACTGGGGGATAAGACAGGGTCCGATAAACTCATCTTT. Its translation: CACDAILGDKTGSDKLIF.